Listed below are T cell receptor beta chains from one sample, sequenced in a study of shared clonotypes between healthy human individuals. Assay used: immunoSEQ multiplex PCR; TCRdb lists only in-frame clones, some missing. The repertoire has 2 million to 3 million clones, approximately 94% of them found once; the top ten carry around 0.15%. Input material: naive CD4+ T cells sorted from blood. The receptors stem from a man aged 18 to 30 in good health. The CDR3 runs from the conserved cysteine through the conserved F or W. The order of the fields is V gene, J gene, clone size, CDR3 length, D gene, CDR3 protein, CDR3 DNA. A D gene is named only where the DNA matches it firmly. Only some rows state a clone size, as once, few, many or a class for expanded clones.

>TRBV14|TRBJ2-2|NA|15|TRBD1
CASSVGTARTGELFF
TGTGCCAGCAGCGTAGGGACAGCAAGGACCGGGGAGCTGTTTTTT
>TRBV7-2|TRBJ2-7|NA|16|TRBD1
CASSLSTGGLSYEQYF
TGTGCCAGCAGCCTTTCGACAGGGGGCCTCTCCTACGAGCAGTACTTC
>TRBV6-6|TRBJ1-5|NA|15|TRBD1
CASSSATGVIQPQHF
TGTGCCAGCAGCTCAGCTACAGGGGTGATTCAGCCCCAGCATTTT
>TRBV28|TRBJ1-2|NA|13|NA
CASSSDRLYGYTF
TGTGCCAGCAGTTCCGACAGGTTATATGGCTACACCTTC
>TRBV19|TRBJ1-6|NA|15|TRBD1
CASSIQGAADSPLHF
TGTGCCAGTAGTATACAGGGGGCTGCGGATTCACCCCTCCACTTT
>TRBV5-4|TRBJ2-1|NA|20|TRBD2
CASSLAKGKGLAGVYNEQFF
TGTGCCAGCAGCTTGGCCAAGGGGAAGGGACTAGCGGGAGTTTACAATGAGCAGTTCTTC
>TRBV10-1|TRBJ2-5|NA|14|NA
CASSDGGREETQYF
TGCGCCAGCAGTGATGGGGGGAGAGAAGAGACCCAGTACTTC
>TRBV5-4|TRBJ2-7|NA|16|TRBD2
CASSRPASGIDYEQYF
TGTGCCAGCAGTCGACCCGCTAGCGGAATAGACTACGAGCAGTACTTC
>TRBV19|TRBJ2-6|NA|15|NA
CASSPPPSGANVLTF
TGTGCCAGTAGTCCCCCTCCCTCTGGGGCCAACGTCCTGACTTTC
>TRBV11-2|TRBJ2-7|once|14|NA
CASSQSPGATEQYF
TGTGCCAGCAGCCAATCACCGGGGGCGACCGAGCAGTACTTC
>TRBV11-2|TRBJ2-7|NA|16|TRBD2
CASSLSSGGRSYEQYF
TGTGCCAGCAGCTTATCTAGCGGGGGGCGTTCCTACGAGCAGTACTTC
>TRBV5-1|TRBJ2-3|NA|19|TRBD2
CASSFAGLAGAVRADTQYF
TGCGCCAGCAGCTTTGCGGGACTAGCGGGAGCCGTACGGGCAGATACGCAGTATTTT
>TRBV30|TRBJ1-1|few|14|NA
CAWSPPIRPTEAFF
TGTGCCTGGAGTCCGCCTATCCGCCCCACTGAAGCTTTCTTT
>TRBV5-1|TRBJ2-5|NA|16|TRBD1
CASSPEGRGMRETQYF
TGCGCCAGCAGCCCAGAAGGCAGGGGGATGAGGGAGACCCAGTACTTC
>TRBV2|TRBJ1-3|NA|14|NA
CASTFSPSGNTIYF
TGTGCCAGCACCTTTTCCCCCTCTGGAAACACCATATATTTT
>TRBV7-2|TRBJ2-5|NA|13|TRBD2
CASRASGSETQYF
TGTGCCAGCAGAGCTAGCGGTTCAGAGACCCAGTACTTC
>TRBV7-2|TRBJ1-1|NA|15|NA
CASSSAGTVNTEAFF
TGTGCCAGCAGCTCAGCCGGGACGGTGAACACTGAAGCTTTCTTT
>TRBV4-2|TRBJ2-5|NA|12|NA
CASSQERELQYF
TGTGCCAGCAGCCAAGAACGTGAGCTCCAGTACTTC
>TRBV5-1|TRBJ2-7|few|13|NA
CASSPLSSYEQYF
TGCGCCAGCAGCCCGCTCAGCTCCTACGAGCAGTACTTC
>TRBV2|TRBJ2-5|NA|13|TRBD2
CASSDRASGGMDF
TGTGCCAGCAGTGATAGGGCTAGCGGGGGTATGGACTTC
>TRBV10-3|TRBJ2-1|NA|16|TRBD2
CAISESLAGGVNEQFF
TGTGCCATCAGTGAGTCCTTAGCGGGGGGCGTCAATGAGCAGTTCTTC
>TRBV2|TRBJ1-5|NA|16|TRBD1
CASSLVTGDSGQPQHF
TGTGCCAGCAGCCTAGTGACAGGGGATTCAGGTCAGCCCCAGCATTTT
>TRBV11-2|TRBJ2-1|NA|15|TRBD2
CASSANAGAYNEQFF
TGTGCCAGCAGCGCCAACGCGGGGGCCTACAATGAGCAGTTCTTC
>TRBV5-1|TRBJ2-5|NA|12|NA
CASSLELETQYF
TGCGCCAGCAGCTTGGAGCTGGAGACCCAGTACTTC
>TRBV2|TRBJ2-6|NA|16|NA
CASSEVGQGIPNVLTF
TGTGCCAGCAGTGAAGTGGGGCAGGGCATACCCAACGTCCTGACTTTC
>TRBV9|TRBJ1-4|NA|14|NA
CASSSGGAIGKLFF
TGTGCCAGCAGCTCCGGGGGCGCGATTGGGAAACTGTTTTTT
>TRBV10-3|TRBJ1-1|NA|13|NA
CAISEVPNTEAFF
TGTGCCATCAGTGAGGTCCCGAACACTGAAGCTTTCTTT
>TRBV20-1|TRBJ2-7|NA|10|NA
CSASKDEQYF
TGCAGTGCTAGTAAAGACGAGCAGTACTTC
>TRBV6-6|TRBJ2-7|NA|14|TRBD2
CASSVSGGAWEQYF
TGTGCCAGCAGCGTAAGCGGGGGGGCCTGGGAGCAGTACTTC
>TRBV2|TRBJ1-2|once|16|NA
CASSEGGPKSNYGYTF
TGTGCCAGCAGCGAAGGGGGTCCGAAATCCAACTATGGCTACACCTTC
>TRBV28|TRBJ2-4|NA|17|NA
CASSTIRATITIDIQYF
TGTGCCAGCAGTACCATCAGAGCGACTATCACGATCGACATTCAGTACTTC
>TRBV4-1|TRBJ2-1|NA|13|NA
CASSQVGVNEQFF
TGCGCCAGCAGCCAAGTCGGGGTAAATGAGCAGTTCTTC
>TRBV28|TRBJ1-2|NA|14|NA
CASSLFGQGRTYTF
TGTGCCAGCAGTTTATTTGGGCAGGGAAGAACCTACACCTTC
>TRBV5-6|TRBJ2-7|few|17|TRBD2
CASSPRGAGANKYEQYF
TGTGCCAGCAGCCCTAGGGGAGCGGGGGCCAATAAGTACGAGCAGTACTTC
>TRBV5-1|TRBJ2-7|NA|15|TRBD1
CASSLHRGLSYEQYF
TGCGCCAGCAGCTTGCACAGGGGGCTATCCTACGAGCAGTACTTC
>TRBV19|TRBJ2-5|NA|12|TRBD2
CAIPGGEETQYF
TGTGCCATTCCGGGGGGGGAAGAGACCCAGTACTTC
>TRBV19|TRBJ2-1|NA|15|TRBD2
CASSRGLAGYNEQFF
TGTGCCAGTAGTAGGGGACTAGCGGGCTACAATGAGCAGTTCTTC
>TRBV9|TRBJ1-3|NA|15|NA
CASSVDGGFVRTIYF
TGTGCCAGCAGCGTAGACGGGGGTTTTGTTCGGACCATATATTTT
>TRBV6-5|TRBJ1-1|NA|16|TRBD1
CASSHSSPTGRNEAFF
TGTGCCAGCAGTCACTCCTCCCCGACAGGGCGGAATGAAGCTTTCTTT
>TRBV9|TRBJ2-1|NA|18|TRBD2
CASSYGTSALSSYNEQFF
TGTGCCAGCAGCTACGGGACTAGCGCCCTTAGCTCCTACAATGAGCAGTTCTTC
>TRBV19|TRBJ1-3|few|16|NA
CASSIPTRTSGNTIYF
TGTGCCAGTAGTATCCCAACCAGGACGAGTGGAAACACCATATATTTT